This T cell receptor beta chain was found in a study of T cells after yellow fever vaccination. General study results and limits: Only a minor proportion of clonotypes was detected across both CD4 and CD8 compartments. Booster sampling recovered most clones from primary vaccination (around 96% CD4, approximately 90% CD8).

Trimming took off 4 bases at V and 5 bases at J, with 9 bases between the two ends. CDR3 length: 12 residues. Germline V CDR1 and CDR2: SGHRS, YFSETQ. TCRdb recomputed calls from the 5' RACE reads with MiXCR, one row per CDR3 protein. The data show approximately 300,000 distinct CDR3 sequences, around 7.3% seen once. This clonotype has a handful of counts. Its specificity is not known. The source was PBMCs, collected about 49 days after the first yellow fever vaccination. The source of this sequence is a man aged 18 to 35 who received the YFV17D yellow fever vaccine. The chain links TRBV5-1 to TRBJ2-5; D is perhaps TRBD2 (6 bases). The CDR3 coding sequence is TGCGCCAGCAGCAGAAGCGGGGAGACCCAGTACTTC. Translation: CASSRSGETQYF. The full variable domain, rest sourced from reference TRBV5-1 and TRBJ2-5, is KAGVTQTPRYLIKTRGQQVTLSCSPISGHRSVSWYQQTPGQGLQFLFEYFSETQRNKGNFPGRFSGRQFSNSRSEMNVSTLELGDSALYLCASSRSGETQYFGPGTRLLVL.